This T cell receptor (beta chain) stems from a study of blood T cell repertoires in COVID-19. Study-level information: Acute and convalescent COVID-19 samples came from the United States, Italy and Spain. Sources were T cells, B-cell-depleted T cells, or PBMCs; the material itself was cDNA or gDNA.

Original handling: It was from reference gene primer amplification that nucleated cell counts were estimated. TCRdb's copy holds only in-frame clones and misses some; the assay was immunoSEQ multiplex PCR. V and J calls and clone size are as listed in that table; D and trimming were resolved from the DNA. In the table there are 70,000 or so clones, roughly 86% of which are singletons. From germline, CDR1 is LGHDT and CDR2 YNNKEL (reference sequence). The length of the CDR3 is 13 residues. Trimming removed 1 base from V and 12 bases from J, with 10 bases in between. Sequences were obtained from peripheral blood. The receptor comes from an older woman with acute or convalescent COVID-19. This chain uses TRBV3-1 (or the pseudogene TRBV3-2) with TRBJ1-6; weak D call: TRBD1 (5 bases). CDR3 loop: CASSQGTGGPLHF. CDR3 DNA sequence: TGTGCCAGCAGCCAAGGTACCGGGGGACCCCTCCACTTT.